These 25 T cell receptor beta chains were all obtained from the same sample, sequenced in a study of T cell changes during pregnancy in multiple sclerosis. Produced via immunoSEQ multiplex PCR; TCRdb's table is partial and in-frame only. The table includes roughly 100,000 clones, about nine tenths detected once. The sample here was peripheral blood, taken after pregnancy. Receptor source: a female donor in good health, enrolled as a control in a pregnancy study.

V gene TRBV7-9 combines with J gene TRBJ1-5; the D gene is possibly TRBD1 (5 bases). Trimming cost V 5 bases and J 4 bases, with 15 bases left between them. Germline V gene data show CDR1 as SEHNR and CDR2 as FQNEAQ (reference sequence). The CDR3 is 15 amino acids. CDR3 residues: CASSQGGAANQPQHF. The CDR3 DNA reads TGTGCCAGCAGCCAGGGAGGGGCAGCAAATCAGCCCCAGCATTTT.

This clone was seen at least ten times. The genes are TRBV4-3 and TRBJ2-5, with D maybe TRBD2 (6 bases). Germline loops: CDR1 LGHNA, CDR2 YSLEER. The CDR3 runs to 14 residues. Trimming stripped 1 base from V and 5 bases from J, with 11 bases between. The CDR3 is CASSQVGGVETQYF. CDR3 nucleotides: TGCGCCAGCAGCCAAGTCGGCGGGGTGGAGACCCAGTACTTC.

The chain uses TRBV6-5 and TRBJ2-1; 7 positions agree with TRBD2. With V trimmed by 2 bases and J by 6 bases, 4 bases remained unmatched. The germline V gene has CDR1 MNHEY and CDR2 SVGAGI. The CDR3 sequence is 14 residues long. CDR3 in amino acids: CASSYGTTFNEQFF. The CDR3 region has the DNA TGTGCCAGCAGTTACGGGACTACTTTCAATGAGCAGTTCTTC.

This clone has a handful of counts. The CDR3 nucleotides read TGTGCCAGCAGTTTAATCAAAGGACTTAATCAGCCCCAGCATTTT. It is translated as CASSLIKGLNQPQHF. This rearrangement joins TRBV27 to TRBJ1-5, with D unclear. Trimming left V 2 bases short and J 4 bases short, with 12 bases between. CDR3 length: 15 amino acids. CDR1 and CDR2 (germline): MNHEY, SMNVEV (reference sequence).

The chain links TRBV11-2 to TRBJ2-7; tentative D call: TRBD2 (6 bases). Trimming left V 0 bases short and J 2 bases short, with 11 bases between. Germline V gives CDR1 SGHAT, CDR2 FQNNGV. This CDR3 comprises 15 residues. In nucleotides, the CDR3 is TGTGCCAGCAGCTTAGATTCTGCGGGAACCTACGAGCAGTACTTC. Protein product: CASSLDSAGTYEQYF. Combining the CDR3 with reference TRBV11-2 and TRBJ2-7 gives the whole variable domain EAGVAQSPRYKIIEKRQSVAFWCNPISGHATLYWYQQILGQGPKLLIQFQNNGVVDDSQLPKDRFSAERLKGVDSTLKIQPAKLEDSAVYLCASSLDSAGTYEQYFGPGTRLTVT.

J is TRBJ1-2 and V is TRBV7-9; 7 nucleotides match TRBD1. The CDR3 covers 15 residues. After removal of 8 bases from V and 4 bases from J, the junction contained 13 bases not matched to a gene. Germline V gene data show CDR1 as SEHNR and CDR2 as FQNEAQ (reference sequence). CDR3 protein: CASVPQGVLRYGYTF. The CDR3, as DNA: TGTGCCAGCGTCCCGCAGGGGGTGTTACGCTATGGCTACACCTTC.

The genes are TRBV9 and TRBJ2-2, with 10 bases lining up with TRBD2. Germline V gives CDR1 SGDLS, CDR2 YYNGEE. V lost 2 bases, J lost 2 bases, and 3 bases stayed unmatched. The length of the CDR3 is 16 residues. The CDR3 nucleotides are TGTGCCAGCAGCGTTCTAGCGGGGGTTAACACCGGGGAGCTGTTTTTT. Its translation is CASSVLAGVNTGELFF.

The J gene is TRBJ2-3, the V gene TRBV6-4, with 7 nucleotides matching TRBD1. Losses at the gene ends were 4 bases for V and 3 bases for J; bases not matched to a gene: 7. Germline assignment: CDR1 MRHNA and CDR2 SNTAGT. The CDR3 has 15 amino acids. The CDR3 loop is CASSVQGLGTDTQYF. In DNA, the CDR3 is TGTGCCAGCAGTGTACAGGGGCTTGGTACAGATACGCAGTATTTT.

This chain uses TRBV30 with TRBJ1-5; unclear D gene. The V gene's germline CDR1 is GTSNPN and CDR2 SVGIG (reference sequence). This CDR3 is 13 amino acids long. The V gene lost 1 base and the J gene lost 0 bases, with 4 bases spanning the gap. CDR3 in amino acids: CAWSARSNQPQHF. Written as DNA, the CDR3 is TGTGCCTGGAGTGCCCGTAGCAATCAGCCCCAGCATTTT.

The CDR3 DNA follows: TGCAGCGTTGAAAGGGGGAACGGGGACTATGGCTACACCTTC. It codes for CSVERGNGDYGYTF. The rearrangement links TRBV29-1 to TRBJ1-2, with D possibly being TRBD1 (6 bases). V shed 2 bases and J shed 3 bases, with 13 bases lying between them. The CDR3 loop spans 14 amino acids. Germline V lookup: CDR1 SQVTM, CDR2 ANQGSEA.

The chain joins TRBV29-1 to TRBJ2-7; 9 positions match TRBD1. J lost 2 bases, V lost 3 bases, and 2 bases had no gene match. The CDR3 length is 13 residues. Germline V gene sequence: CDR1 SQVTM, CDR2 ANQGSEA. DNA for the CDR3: TGCAGCGTTGAGGGACAGGGACCCTACGAGCAGTACTTC. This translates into CSVEGQGPYEQYF.

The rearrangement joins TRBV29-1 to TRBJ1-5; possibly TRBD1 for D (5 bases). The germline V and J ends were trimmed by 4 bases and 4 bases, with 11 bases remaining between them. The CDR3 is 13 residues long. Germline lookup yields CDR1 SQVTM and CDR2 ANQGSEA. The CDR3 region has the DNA TGCAGCGTTGTAACAGGCTCAAATCAGCCCCAGCATTTT. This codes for CSVVTGSNQPQHF. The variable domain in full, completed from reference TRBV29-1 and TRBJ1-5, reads SAVISQKPSRDICQRGTSLTIQCQVDSQVTMMFWYRQQPGQSLTLIATANQGSEATYESGFVIDKFPISRPNLTFSTLTVSNMSPEDSSIYLCSVVTGSNQPQHFGDGTRLSIL.

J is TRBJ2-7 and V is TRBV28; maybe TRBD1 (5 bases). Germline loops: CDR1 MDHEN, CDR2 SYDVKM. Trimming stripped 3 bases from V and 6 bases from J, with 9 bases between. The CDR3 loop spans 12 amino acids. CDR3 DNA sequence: TGTGCCAGCAGTTTGGGGCCGCGCGAGCAGTACTTC. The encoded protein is CASSLGPREQYF.

The CDR3 coding sequence is TGTGCCAGCAGCTTCCAGTTCAATCAGCCCCAGCATTTT. Translating gives CASSFQFNQPQHF. The chain uses TRBV7-2 and TRBJ1-5; no definite D call. This CDR3 has 13 amino acids. V gave up 3 bases and J gave up 3 bases, with 6 bases separating them. Per the germline V gene, CDR1 is SGHTA and CDR2 is FQGNSA.

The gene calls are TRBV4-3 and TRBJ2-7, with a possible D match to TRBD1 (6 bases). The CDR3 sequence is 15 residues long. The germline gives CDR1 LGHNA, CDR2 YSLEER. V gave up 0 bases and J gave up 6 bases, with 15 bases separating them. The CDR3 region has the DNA TGCGCCAGCAGCCAAGATACAGGGTTTGGTCTCGAGCAGTACTTC. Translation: CASSQDTGFGLEQYF.

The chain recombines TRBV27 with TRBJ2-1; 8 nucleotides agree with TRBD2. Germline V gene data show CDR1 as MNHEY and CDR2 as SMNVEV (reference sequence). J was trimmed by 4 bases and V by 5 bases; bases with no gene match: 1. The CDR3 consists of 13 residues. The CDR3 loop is CASSTSGYNEQFF. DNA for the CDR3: TGTGCCAGCAGTACTAGCGGTTACAATGAGCAGTTCTTC.

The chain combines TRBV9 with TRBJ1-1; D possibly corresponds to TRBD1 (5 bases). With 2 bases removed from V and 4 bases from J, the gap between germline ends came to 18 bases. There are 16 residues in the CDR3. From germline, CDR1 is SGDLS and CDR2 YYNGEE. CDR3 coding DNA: TGTGCCAGCAGCGTCTCGGGACTCACCCTCGGCACTGAAGCTTTCTTT. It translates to CASSVSGLTLGTEAFF.

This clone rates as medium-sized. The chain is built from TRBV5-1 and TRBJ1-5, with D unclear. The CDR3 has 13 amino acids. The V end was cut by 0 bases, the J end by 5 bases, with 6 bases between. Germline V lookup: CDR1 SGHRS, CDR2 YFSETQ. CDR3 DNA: TGCGCCAGCAGCTTGGCCGGTGATCAGCCCCAGCATTTT. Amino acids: CASSLAGDQPQHF.

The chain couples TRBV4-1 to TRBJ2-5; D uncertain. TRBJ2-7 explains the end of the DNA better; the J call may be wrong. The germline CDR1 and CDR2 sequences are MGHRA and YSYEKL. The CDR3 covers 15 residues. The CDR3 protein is CASSQGPAQDYEQYF. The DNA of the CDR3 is TGCGCCAGCAGCCAAGGTCCAGCCCAGGACTACGAGCAGTACTTC.

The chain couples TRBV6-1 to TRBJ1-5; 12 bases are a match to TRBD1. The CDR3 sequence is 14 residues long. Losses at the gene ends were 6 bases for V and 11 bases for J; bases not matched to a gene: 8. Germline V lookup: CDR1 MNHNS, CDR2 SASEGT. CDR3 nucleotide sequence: TGTGCCAGCAGGGGACAGGGGGCACGACGAGCCCAGCATTTT. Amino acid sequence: CASRGQGARRAQHF.

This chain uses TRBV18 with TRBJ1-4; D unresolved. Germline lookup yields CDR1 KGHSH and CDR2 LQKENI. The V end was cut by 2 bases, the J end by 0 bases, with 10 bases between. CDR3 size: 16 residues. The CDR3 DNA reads TGTGCCAGCTCACCAACACCGACTGCAACTAATGAAAAACTGTTTTTT. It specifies CASSPTPTATNEKLFF.

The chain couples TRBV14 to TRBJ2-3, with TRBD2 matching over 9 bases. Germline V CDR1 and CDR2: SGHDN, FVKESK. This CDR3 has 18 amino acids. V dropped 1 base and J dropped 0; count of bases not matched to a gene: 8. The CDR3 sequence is CASSQGASSGVSTDTQYF. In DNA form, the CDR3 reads TGTGCCAGCAGCCAAGGGGCCTCTAGCGGGGTTAGCACAGATACGCAGTATTTT.

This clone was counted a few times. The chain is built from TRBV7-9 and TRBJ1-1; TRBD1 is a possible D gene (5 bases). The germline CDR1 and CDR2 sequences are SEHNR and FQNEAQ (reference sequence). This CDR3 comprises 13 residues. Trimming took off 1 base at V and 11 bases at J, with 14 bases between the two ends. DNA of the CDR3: TGTGCCAGCAGCTTAGGATTCGGCAGGGTGGCTTTCTTT. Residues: CASSLGFGRVAFF.

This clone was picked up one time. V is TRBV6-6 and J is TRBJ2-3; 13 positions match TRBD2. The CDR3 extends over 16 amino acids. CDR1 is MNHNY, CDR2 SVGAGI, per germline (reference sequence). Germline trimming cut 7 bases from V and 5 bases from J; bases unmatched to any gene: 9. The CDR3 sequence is CASNPLAGGPGDTQYF. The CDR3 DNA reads TGTGCCAGCAACCCACTAGCGGGGGGGCCGGGAGATACGCAGTATTTT.

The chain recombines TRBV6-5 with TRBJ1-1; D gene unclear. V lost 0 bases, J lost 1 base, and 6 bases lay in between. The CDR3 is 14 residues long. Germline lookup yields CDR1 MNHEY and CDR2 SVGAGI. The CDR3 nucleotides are TGTGCCAGCAGTTACTCAACCGGGAACACTGAAGCTTTCTTT. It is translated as CASSYSTGNTEAFF.